Listed here are 16 T cell receptor beta chains from one sample, sequenced in a study of cytomegalovirus exposure and HLA in healthy donors. PCR primers comprised 60 Vbeta and 13 Jbeta primers. The assay was immunoSEQ multiplex PCR, and TCRdb's table has in-frame clones only and misses some. The repertoire holds approximately 220,000 clones, with approximately 80% as singletons. Specimen: PBMCs. These receptors all stem from a man aged 40-49 years in good health and CMV-seronegative.

The gene calls are TRBV28 and TRBJ2-5; D is uncertain. The CDR3 length is 15 residues. The V and J ends lost 7 bases and 1 base respectively, with 16 bases between them. CDR1 is MDHEN and CDR2 is SYDVKM in the germline V gene. The CDR3 loop is CASTPPGRFQETQYF. The CDR3 DNA sequence: TGTGCCAGCACCCCCCCTGGCAGGTTCCAAGAGACCCAGTACTTC.

V is TRBV6-5 and J is TRBJ2-7, with TRBD1 matching over 8 bases. The CDR3 is 14 amino acids. After removal of 2 bases from V and 6 bases from J, the junction contained 6 bases not matched to a gene. CDR1 MNHEY and CDR2 SVGAGI come from the germline V gene. As DNA, the CDR3 is TGTGCCAGCAGTTACGCGGACAGGGTCTCCGAGCAGTACTTC. Amino acid sequence: CASSYADRVSEQYF.

A note on this clone: A much larger clone differs by one base, so this may be a read error. This chain connects TRBV7-2 to TRBJ2-2, with D perhaps TRBD1 (6 bases). V was trimmed by 3 bases and J by 4 bases, leaving 9 bases between them. The CDR3 is made up of 14 amino acids. Germline loops: CDR1 SGHTA, CDR2 FQGNSA. This chain's CDR3 is CASSFQGSTGELFF. The CDR3 bases are TGTGCCAGCAGCTTCCAGGGGAGCACCGGGGAGCTGTTTTTT.

The chain carries TRBV9 and TRBJ2-2, with a weak D call TRBD2 (5 bases). Germline V gives CDR1 SGDLS, CDR2 YYNGEE. V was trimmed by 4 bases and J by 5 bases, leaving 15 bases between them. This CDR3 is built from 15 residues. CDR3 protein: CASSPVVPGTGELFF. The CDR3 bases are TGTGCCAGCAGCCCCGTTGTCCCGGGGACCGGGGAGCTGTTTTTT.

This rearrangement joins TRBV27 to TRBJ2-1; 9 bases agree with TRBD1. CDR1 is MNHEY, CDR2 SMNVEV, per germline (reference sequence). Trimming took 5 bases from V and 6 from J; bases not matched to a gene: 5. The CDR3 covers 14 residues. In DNA, the CDR3 is TGTGCCAGCAGTCACAGGGGGCGGGGCAATGAGCAGTTCTTC. It is translated as CASSHRGRGNEQFF.

V gene TRBV14 combines with J gene TRBJ2-5; D is unclear. The V gene lost 1 base and the J gene lost 11 bases, with 8 bases spanning the gap. Germline CDR1 SGHDN, CDR2 FVKESK. The CDR3 covers 11 residues. CDR3 coding DNA: TGTGCCAGCAGCCAAGGAGGTGGGCAGTACTTC. It translates to CASSQGGGQYF.

The V and J genes are TRBV9 and TRBJ2-1; 11 bases are shared with TRBD2. Trimming cost V 3 bases and J 9 bases; bases outside gene matches: 5. This CDR3 spans 14 amino acids. CDR1 is SGDLS and CDR2 is YYNGEE in the germline V gene. As DNA, the CDR3 is TGTGCCAGCAGCGGACTAGCGGGACGATCTGAGCAGTTCTTC. This encodes CASSGLAGRSEQFF. Using reference TRBV9 and TRBJ2-1 for the parts outside the CDR3, the full variable domain is DSGVTQTPKHLITATGQRVTLRCSPRSGDLSVYWYQQSLDQGLQFLIQYYNGEERAKGNILERFSAQQFPDLHSELNLSSLELGDSALYFCASSGLAGRSEQFFGPGTRLTVL.

About this clone itself: At one boundary the junction diverges from the germline segment, which might be a read error. The chain uses TRBV7-9 and TRBJ1-5; TRBD1 agrees at 8 bases. The CDR3 is 12 residues long. Germline CDR1 reads SEHNR; CDR2 reads FQNEAQ (reference sequence). The CDR3 spells CSSSLGTGLKHF. The CDR3 DNA sequence: TGTTCCAGCAGCTTAGGGACAGGCCTGAAGCATTTT.

V usage is TRBV28 and J usage is TRBJ2-7; tentative D call: TRBD1 (6 bases). The CDR3 contains 14 residues. CDR1 is MDHEN and CDR2 is SYDVKM in the germline V gene. With 4 bases removed from V and 3 bases from J, the gap between germline ends came to 13 bases. The CDR3 coding sequence is TGTGCCAGCAGTTCACAGGGTCTCAACTACGAGCAGTACTTC. Residues: CASSSQGLNYEQYF. The whole variable domain, remainder taken from reference TRBV28 and TRBJ2-7, is DVKVTQSSRYLVKRTGEKVFLECVQDMDHENMFWYRQDPGLGLRLIYFSYDVKMKEKGDIPEGYSVSREKKERFSLILESASTNQTSMYLCASSSQGLNYEQYFGPGTRLTVT.

The V and J genes are TRBV7-6 and TRBJ1-5, with no clear D. CDR1 is SGHVS, CDR2 FNYEAQ, per germline. V was cut by 1 base and J by 5 bases, with 12 bases left in between. The CDR3 contains 15 residues. The CDR3 reads CASSLGSQTHQPQHF. For the CDR3, the DNA is TGTGCCAGCAGCTTAGGTTCCCAGACACATCAGCCCCAGCATTTT. The full variable domain, rest sourced from reference TRBV7-6 and TRBJ1-5, is GAGVSQSPRYKVTKRGQDVALRCDPISGHVSLYWYRQALGQGPEFLTYFNYEAQQDKSGLPNDRFSAERPEGSISTLTIQRTEQRDSAMYRCASSLGSQTHQPQHFGDGTRLSIL.

This chain joins TRBV6-1 and TRBJ2-7; D might be TRBD1 (5 bases). The V and J ends lost 4 bases and 0 bases respectively, with 10 bases between them. This CDR3 has 14 residues. CDR1 MNHNS and CDR2 SASEGT come from the germline V gene. The DNA of the CDR3 is TGTGCCAGCAGTGTGACAGTACCCTCCTACGAGCAGTACTTC. It yields the protein CASSVTVPSYEQYF.

This sequence joins TRBV5-8 and TRBJ2-4; 9 bases align to TRBD1. Germline V lookup: CDR1 SGHTS, CDR2 YDEGEE. CDR3 length: 16 amino acids. Unmatched junction bases numbered 7, after V lost 4 bases and J lost 2 bases. CDR3 nucleotide sequence: TGTGCCAGCAGCCGCTGGACAGGGGAATCCAAAAACATTCAGTACTTC. Amino acid sequence: CASSRWTGESKNIQYF.

The V gene is TRBV7-2, the J gene TRBJ1-4; D call uncertain. Germline V lookup: CDR1 SGHTA, CDR2 FQGNSA. The V end lost 5 bases, the J end lost 11 bases, and 12 bases lay between the germline ends. This CDR3 region has 12 residues. The CDR3 DNA reads TGTGCCAGCAGCCTCCCTTCCGGGAAACTGTTTTTT. Protein: CASSLPSGKLFF. Combining the CDR3 with reference TRBV7-2 and TRBJ1-4 gives the whole variable domain GAGVSQSPSNKVTEKGKDVELRCDPISGHTALYWYRQSLGQGLEFLIYFQGNSAPDKSGLPSDRFSAERTGGSVSTLTIQRTQQEDSAVYLCASSLPSGKLFFGSGTQLSVL.

J is TRBJ2-1 and V is TRBV10-3; 8 bases map to TRBD2. The CDR3 runs 15 residues. V shed 2 bases and J 2 bases; nucleotides not matched to a gene: 2. CDR1 is ENHRY, CDR2 SYGVKD, per germline. CDR3 loop: CAISETSGAYNEQFF. CDR3 DNA sequence: TGTGCCATCAGTGAGACTAGCGGAGCCTACAATGAGCAGTTCTTC.

The rearrangement uses TRBV5-4 and TRBJ1-4; 7 bases line up with TRBD1. Germline V gene lookup returns CDR1 SGHNT and CDR2 YYREEE (reference sequence). The CDR3 covers 15 residues. The junction had 10 bases not matched to a gene; V was cut back by 4 bases and J by 7 bases. For the CDR3, the DNA is TGTGCCAGCAGCCCAGGGGGGCAGGGGAGTGAAAAACTGTTTTTT. Translation: CASSPGGQGSEKLFF.

The V and J genes are TRBV6-5 and TRBJ1-4; a weak D match, TRBD1 (5 bases). In germline, CDR1 is MNHEY, CDR2 SVGAGI. This CDR3 contains 13 residues. The ends were cut back, 8 bases at V and 6 bases at J, with 13 bases in the middle. The CDR3 protein is CASSAGLDEKLFF. The CDR3 DNA sequence: TGTGCCAGCTCGGCGGGACTGGATGAAAAACTGTTTTTT.